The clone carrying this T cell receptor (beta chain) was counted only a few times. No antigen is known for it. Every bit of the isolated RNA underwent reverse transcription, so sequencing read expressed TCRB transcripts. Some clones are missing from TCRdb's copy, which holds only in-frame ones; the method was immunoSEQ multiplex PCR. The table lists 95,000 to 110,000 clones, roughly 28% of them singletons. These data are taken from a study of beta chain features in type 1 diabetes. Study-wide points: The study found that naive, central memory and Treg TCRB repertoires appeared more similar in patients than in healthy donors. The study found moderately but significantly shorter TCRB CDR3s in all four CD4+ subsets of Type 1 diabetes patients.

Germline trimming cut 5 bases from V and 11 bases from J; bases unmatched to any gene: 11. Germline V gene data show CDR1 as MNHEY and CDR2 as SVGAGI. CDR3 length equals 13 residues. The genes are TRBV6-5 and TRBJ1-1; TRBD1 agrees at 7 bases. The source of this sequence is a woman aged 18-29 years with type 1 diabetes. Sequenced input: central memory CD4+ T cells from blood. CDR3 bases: TGTGCCAGCAGTCCCCCGACAGGGAAGGGGGCTTTCTTT. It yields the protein CASSPPTGKGAFF.